The 17 T cell receptor beta chains listed next were all sequenced from one sample in a study of blood T cell repertoires in COVID-19. Method: immunoSEQ multiplex PCR; TCRdb's copy keeps in-frame clones and lacks some. The repertoire holds over 350,000 clones, more than 75% seen once, with roughly 1.2% in the top ten. Sequencing used PBMCs or T cells enriched from blood (not recorded which). These receptors were obtained from a woman aged 18-30 years who had recovered from COVID-19.

The chain is built from TRBV18 and TRBJ2-7; TRBD2 matches at 8 bases. Germline V gives CDR1 KGHSH, CDR2 LQKENI. The CDR3 totals 13 residues. V lost 5 bases and J lost 7; bases outside the gene matches: 7. CDR3 amino acids: CASSVGTREEQYF. As DNA, the CDR3 is TGTGCCAGCTCAGTGGGGACTAGGGAGGAGCAGTACTTC.

J is TRBJ2-7 and V is TRBV6-2 or TRBV6-3; D unclear. V dropped 0 bases and J dropped 1 base, with 7 bases sitting between them. The length of the CDR3 is 14 residues. Per germline, CDR1 MNHEY and CDR2 SVGEGT. The CDR3 coding sequence is TGTGCCAGCAGTTACTCAACAGCTTCCTACGAGCAGTACTTC. It is translated as CASSYSTASYEQYF.

The rearrangement joins TRBV18 to TRBJ1-5; D ambiguous. This CDR3 region has 16 residues. CDR1 is KGHSH, CDR2 LQKENI, per germline. V was shortened by 8 bases and J by 6 bases, with 23 bases between the two germline ends. This chain's CDR3 is CASAGSTPSLSQPQHF. Here the CDR3 DNA reads TGTGCCAGCGCGGGGTCGACCCCCTCTTTGAGTCAGCCCCAGCATTTT. Based on the CDR3 plus reference TRBV18 and TRBJ1-5, the full variable domain is NAGVMQNPRHLVRRRGQEARLRCSPMKGHSHVYWYRQLPEEGLKFMVYLQKENIIDESGMPKERFSAEFPKEGPSILRIQQVVRGDSAAYFCASAGSTPSLSQPQHFGDGTRLSIL.

The CDR3 spells CASSPDRGPNYGYTF. In DNA form, the CDR3 reads TGTGCCAGCAGCCCAGACAGGGGTCCTAACTATGGCTACACCTTC. The chain employs TRBV7-2 and TRBJ1-2, with 8 bases that match TRBD1. The CDR3 runs 15 residues. Losses at the gene ends were 5 bases for V and 0 bases for J; bases not matched to a gene: 5. Germline V CDR1 and CDR2: SGHTA, FQGNSA. Full variable domain (missing parts from reference TRBV7-2 and TRBJ1-2): GAGVSQSPSNKVTEKGKDVELRCDPISGHTALYWYRQSLGQGLEFLIYFQGNSAPDKSGLPSDRFSAERTGGSVSTLTIQRTQQEDSAVYLCASSPDRGPNYGYTFGSGTRLTVV.

Details on this clone: Its ends do not fully match the called genes, so a read error is possible. The chain carries TRBV6-5 and TRBJ1-3; perhaps TRBD1 as D (6 bases). Germline V CDR1 and CDR2: MNHEY, SVGAGI. This CDR3 has 15 amino acids. The CDR3 DNA sequence: TGTGCCAGCAGATCAGGGGCGAACTCTGGTAACACCATATATTTT. Translated, it gives CASRSGANSGNTIYF.

This chain joins TRBV7-9 and TRBJ2-2; D is perhaps TRBD2 (6 bases). Trimming cost V 2 bases and J 3 bases, with 10 bases left between them. From germline, CDR1 is SEHNR and CDR2 FQNEAQ (reference sequence). The CDR3 contains 15 residues. CDR3 amino acids: CASSLFWGDTGELFF. The CDR3 coding sequence is TGTGCCAGCAGCTTATTTTGGGGGGACACCGGGGAGCTGTTTTTT.

The V call is TRBV6-2 or TRBV6-3, the J call TRBJ2-7; weak D call: TRBD2 (5 bases). This CDR3 region has 18 residues. The germline V gene encodes CDR1 MNHEY and CDR2 SVGEGT. V shed 2 bases and J shed 6 bases, with 26 bases lying between them. This chain's CDR3 is CASSYAEKVRTGVTEQYF. In nucleotides, the CDR3 is TGTGCCAGCAGTTACGCAGAAAAAGTACGGACTGGGGTGACCGAGCAGTACTTC.

The chain carries TRBV4-1 and TRBJ2-5; 12 bases align to TRBD2. Germline V CDR1 and CDR2: MGHRA, YSYEKL. This CDR3 is built from 17 residues. Losses at the gene ends were 0 bases for V and 2 bases for J; bases not matched to a gene: 4. The CDR3 sequence is CASSQEELAGGQETQYF. The CDR3 coding sequence is TGCGCCAGCAGCCAAGAAGAGCTAGCGGGGGGGCAAGAGACCCAGTACTTC.

The chain employs TRBV11-1 and TRBJ2-7; a possible D gene is TRBD1 (6 bases). CDR1 and CDR2 (germline): SGHAT, FQDESV (reference sequence). CDR3 length: 14 residues. Trimming left V 5 bases short and J 3 bases short, with 14 bases between. The CDR3 sequence is CASSPLLQGYEQYF. Written as DNA, the CDR3 is TGTGCCAGCAGCCCACTCTTACAGGGCTACGAGCAGTACTTC.

This clone was seen once. V and J are TRBV18 and TRBJ2-2; 10 bases are a match to TRBD1. The CDR3 spans 16 residues. The trim removed 3 bases at V and 7 bases at J, leaving 8 bases unmatched. The V gene's germline CDR1 is KGHSH and CDR2 LQKENI. The chain's CDR3 is CASSPSDRGWSGELFF. The DNA for the CDR3 is TGTGCCAGCTCACCCTCGGACAGGGGGTGGAGCGGGGAGCTGTTTTTT.

CDR3 sequence (DNA): TGTGCCAGCAGCTCCCGGGATGAAAAACTGTTTTTT. It encodes CASSSRDEKLFF. The chain uses TRBV11-2 and TRBJ1-4, with unresolved D. V gave up 4 bases and J gave up 6 bases, with 6 bases separating them. CDR3 length: 12 residues. The germline gives CDR1 SGHAT, CDR2 FQNNGV.

The genes are TRBV19 and TRBJ1-2; D may be TRBD1 (5 bases). Trimming took off 7 bases at V and 4 bases at J, with 19 bases between the two ends. The CDR3 is 15 amino acids. From germline, CDR1 is LNHDA and CDR2 SQIVND (reference sequence). The CDR3 coding sequence is TGTGCCAGTACCTCGGAAAGGGGAAGGGGCTATGGCTACACCTTC. This translates into CASTSERGRGYGYTF.

This clone was counted ten times or more. The rearrangement joins TRBV6-5 to TRBJ1-1; no clear D. Germline values: CDR1 MNHEY, CDR2 SVGAGI. The length of the CDR3 is 13 residues. V lost 2 bases, J lost 5 bases, and 9 bases lay in between. The CDR3 nucleotides are TGTGCCAGCAGTTACGCGGGAGGTACTGAAGCTTTCTTT. Its translation: CASSYAGGTEAFF.

The rearrangement uses TRBV12-2 and TRBJ1-2; the D segment call TRBD1 is taken from the table without a DNA check. TRBV12-2 is an annotated pseudogene. This CDR3 contains 14 residues. CDR3 region: CASFDLTGEQGYTF. As DNA, the CDR3 is TGTGCAAGTTTCGACCTGACAGGGGAACAAGGCTACACCTTC.

The chain uses TRBV7-8 and TRBJ2-2; D unresolved. Per germline, CDR1 SGHVS and CDR2 FQNEAQ. V lost 1 base to trimming and J lost 6 bases, with 6 bases between them. This CDR3 contains 13 residues. The CDR3 loop reads CASSLGVSGELFF. The CDR3 DNA follows: TGTGCCAGCAGCTTAGGAGTTTCCGGGGAGCTGTTTTTT.

The chain recombines TRBV6-4 with TRBJ2-2; TRBD1 might be the D (6 bases). The V gene's germline CDR1 is MRHNA and CDR2 SNTAGT. The CDR3 runs 15 residues. With 8 bases removed from V and 1 base from J, the gap between germline ends came to 14 bases. CDR3 DNA sequence: TGTGCCAGCGCGGAGCAGGGGCAGAACACCGGGGAGCTGTTTTTT. This sequence encodes CASAEQGQNTGELFF.

This clone was recorded once. The chain joins TRBV7-8 to TRBJ2-1; 7 nucleotides align to TRBD1. V dropped 5 bases and J dropped 6; count of bases not matched to a gene: 16. Germline V CDR1 and CDR2: SGHVS, FQNEAQ. CDR3 length equals 17 residues. As DNA, the CDR3 is TGTGCCAGCAGCCGATCACAGGGGCGCCCTGATGGCAATGAGCAGTTCTTC. It is translated as CASSRSQGRPDGNEQFF.